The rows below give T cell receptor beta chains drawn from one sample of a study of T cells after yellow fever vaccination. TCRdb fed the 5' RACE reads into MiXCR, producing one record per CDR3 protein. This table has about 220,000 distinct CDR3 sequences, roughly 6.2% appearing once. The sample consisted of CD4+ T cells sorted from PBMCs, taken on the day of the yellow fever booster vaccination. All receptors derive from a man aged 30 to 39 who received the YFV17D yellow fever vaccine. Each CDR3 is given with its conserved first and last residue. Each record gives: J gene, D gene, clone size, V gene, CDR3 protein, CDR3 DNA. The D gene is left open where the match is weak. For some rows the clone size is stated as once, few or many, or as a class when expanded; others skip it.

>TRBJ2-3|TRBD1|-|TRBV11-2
CASSLGTGRDTQYF
TGTGCCAGCAGCTTAGGGACAGGGAGGGATACGCAGTATTTT
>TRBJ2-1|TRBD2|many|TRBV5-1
CASSLAGRASYNEQFF
TGCGCCAGCAGCTTGGCCGGGAGGGCCTCATACAATGAGCAGTTCTTC
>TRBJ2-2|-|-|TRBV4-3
CASSQDQLATGELFF
TGCGCCAGCAGCCAAGATCAACTAGCTACCGGGGAGCTGTTTTTT
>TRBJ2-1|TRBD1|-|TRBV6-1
CASSKDRGLSGSEQFF
TGTGCCAGCAGTAAGGACAGGGGGCTGTCCGGTAGTGAGCAGTTCTTC
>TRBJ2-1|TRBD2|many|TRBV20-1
CSAQRGVDNEQFF
TGCAGTGCTCAGCGGGGCGTGGACAATGAGCAGTTCTTC
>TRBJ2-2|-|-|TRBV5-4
CASSIGQGGAGELFF
TGTGCCAGCAGCATCGGACAGGGAGGGGCCGGGGAGCTGTTTTTT
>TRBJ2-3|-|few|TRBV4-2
CASSQDAARTDTQYF
TGTGCCAGCAGCCAAGATGCGGCGCGCACAGATACGCAGTATTTT
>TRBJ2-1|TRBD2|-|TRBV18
CASSPPRLAGGLNEQFF
TGTGCCAGCTCACCACCGCGGCTAGCGGGAGGTCTCAATGAGCAGTTCTTC
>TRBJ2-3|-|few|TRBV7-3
CASSSQTVDTQYF
TGTGCCAGCAGCTCGCAGACAGTAGATACGCAGTATTTT
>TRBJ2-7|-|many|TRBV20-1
CSATPDIYEQYF
TGCAGTGCTACCCCGGACATCTACGAGCAGTACTTC
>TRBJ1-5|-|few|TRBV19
CASSWSGDQPQHF
TGTGCCAGTAGCTGGTCAGGAGATCAGCCCCAGCATTTT
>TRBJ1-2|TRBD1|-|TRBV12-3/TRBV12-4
CASRKTGEDGYTF
TGTGCCAGCAGAAAAACAGGGGAAGATGGCTACACCTTC
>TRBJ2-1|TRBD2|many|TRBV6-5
CASSYSSGRRGEQFF
TGTGCCAGCAGTTACTCTAGCGGGAGGAGGGGTGAGCAGTTCTTC
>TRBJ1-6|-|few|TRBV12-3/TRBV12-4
CASSLEQGFYNSPLHF
TGTGCCAGCAGTTTGGAGCAGGGCTTTTATAATTCACCCCTCCACTTT
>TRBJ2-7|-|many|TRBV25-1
CASKEGDYNYEQYF
TGTGCCAGCAAAGAGGGGGACTATAATTACGAGCAGTACTTC
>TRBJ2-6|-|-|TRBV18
CASSPSGASGANVLTF
TGTGCCAGCTCACCGTCGGGGGCCTCTGGGGCCAACGTCCTGACTTTC
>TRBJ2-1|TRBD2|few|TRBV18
CASSSQPGLAGQGGHNEQFF
TGTGCCAGCTCATCACAACCGGGACTAGCGGGTCAAGGGGGCCACAATGAGCAGTTCTTC
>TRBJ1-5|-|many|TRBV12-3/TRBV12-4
CASSPSGGWSNQPQHF
TGTGCCAGCAGTCCCTCGGGGGGTTGGAGCAATCAGCCCCAGCATTTT
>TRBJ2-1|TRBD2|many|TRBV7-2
CASSSLGTSGRRNEQFF
TGTGCCAGCAGCTCCCTGGGGACTAGCGGGAGACGTAATGAGCAGTTCTTC
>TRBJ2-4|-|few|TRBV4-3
CASSQDPPGGTKNIQYF
TGCGCCAGCAGCCAAGATCCTCCCGGAGGTACCAAAAACATTCAGTACTTC
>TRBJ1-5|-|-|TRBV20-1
CSARGSGREHQPQHF
TGCAGTGCTAGGGGGTCGGGCAGAGAGCATCAGCCCCAGCATTTT
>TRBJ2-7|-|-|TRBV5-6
CASKTTLTYEQYF
TGTGCCAGCAAAACGACCCTGACCTACGAGCAGTACTTC
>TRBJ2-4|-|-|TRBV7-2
CASSGPVGFLSKNIQYF
TGTGCCAGCAGCGGCCCGGTTGGGTTTTTGTCCAAAAACATTCAGTACTTC
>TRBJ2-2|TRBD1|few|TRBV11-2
CASSLLSSPGQGGDPGELFF
TGTGCCAGCAGCTTATTATCTTCCCCGGGACAGGGAGGCGACCCCGGGGAGCTGTTTTTT
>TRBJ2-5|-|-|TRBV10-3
CAISDQETQYF
TGTGCCATCAGTGACCAAGAGACCCAGTACTTC
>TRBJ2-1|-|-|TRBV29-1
CSVEAGRGSNEQFF
TGCAGCGTTGAGGCGGGCCGGGGTTCCAATGAGCAGTTCTTC
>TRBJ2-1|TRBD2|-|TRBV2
CASSDRTSGEGDEQFF
TGTGCCAGCAGTGATAGGACTAGCGGGGAGGGTGATGAGCAGTTCTTC
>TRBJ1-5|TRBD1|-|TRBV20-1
CSALTGGGNHPQHF
TGCAGTGCATTAACAGGGGGCGGCAATCATCCCCAGCATTTT
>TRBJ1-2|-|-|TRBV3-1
CASRGVGYGYTF
TGTGCCAGCCGAGGGGTTGGCTATGGCTACACCTTC
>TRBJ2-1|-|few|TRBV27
CASSHPIHNEQFF
TGTGCCAGCAGCCACCCAATCCACAATGAGCAGTTCTTC
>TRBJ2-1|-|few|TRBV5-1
CASISGGLRGNEQFF
TGCGCCAGCATCTCCGGGGGGCTGCGGGGTAATGAGCAGTTCTTC
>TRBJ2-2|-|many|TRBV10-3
CAISNTGELFF
TGTGCCATCAGCAACACCGGGGAGCTGTTTTTT
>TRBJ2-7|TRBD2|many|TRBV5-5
CASSSGLAFYEQYF
TGTGCCAGCAGCTCGGGACTAGCGTTCTACGAGCAGTACTTC
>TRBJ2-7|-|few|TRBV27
CASSLLPGVYEQYF
TGTGCCAGCAGTTTACTTCCCGGGGTCTACGAGCAGTACTTC
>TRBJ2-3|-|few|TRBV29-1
CSARDLRTDTQYF
TGCAGCGCCAGGGACTTACGCACAGATACGCAGTATTTT
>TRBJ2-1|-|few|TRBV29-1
CSSGDVYNEQFF
TGCAGCTCGGGGGACGTTTACAATGAGCAGTTCTTC
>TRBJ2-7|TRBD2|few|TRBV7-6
CASSLDPGLASEQYF
TGTGCCAGCAGCTTAGATCCGGGACTAGCTAGCGAGCAGTACTTC
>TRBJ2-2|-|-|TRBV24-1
CATSDSGPSTGELFF
TGTGCCACCAGTGATTCCGGACCGTCCACCGGGGAGCTGTTTTTT
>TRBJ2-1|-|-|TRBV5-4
CATGSGDLEEQFF
TGTGCCACCGGTTCGGGAGACCTTGAAGAGCAGTTCTTC
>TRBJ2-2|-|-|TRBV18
CASSPIQLNTGELFF
TGTGCCAGCTCACCCATCCAACTGAACACCGGGGAGCTGTTTTTT
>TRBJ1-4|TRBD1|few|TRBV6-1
CASSPVRDSEKLFF
TGTGCCAGCAGCCCTGTGAGGGACAGTGAAAAACTGTTTTTT
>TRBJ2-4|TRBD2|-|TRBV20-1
CSAPGSLAGTARSIQYF
TGCAGTGCCCCAGGGAGCCTAGCGGGGACCGCAAGGAGCATTCAGTACTTC
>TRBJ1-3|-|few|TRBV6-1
CASKAASSGNTIYF
TGTGCCAGCAAAGCCGCCAGCTCTGGAAACACCATATATTTT
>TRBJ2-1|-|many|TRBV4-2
CASSQDATTLNEQFF
TGTGCCAGCAGCCAAGATGCGACTACCTTAAATGAGCAGTTCTTC